The source of this T cell receptor (beta chain) is a study of CD8 T cells in Susac syndrome. Findings and limits, study-wide: The authors acknowledged that their TCR sequencing and HLA analysis involved a relatively small number of individuals.

Of note for this clonotype: What it binds is unknown.

The TEMRA cells underwent FACS enrichment, while the CD8+ and CD4+ T cells underwent negative isolation. Random hexamers were used to reverse transcribe an amount of roughly 0.45 to 1 ug RNA. MiXCR, run by TCRdb on the immunoSEQ multiplex PCR reads, gives a single entry per CDR3 protein. The table shows around 200,000 distinct CDR3 sequences, with roughly 94% occurring only once. There are 16 residues in the CDR3. Germline CDR1 is MNHEY and CDR2 is SMNVEV (reference sequence). The V and J ends lost 7 bases and 4 bases, in that order; junction bases with no gene match: 16. This sequence joins TRBV27 and TRBJ2-7, with TRBD2 matching over 7 bases. The sequence came from a human donor with multiple sclerosis. The sample taken for sequencing was CD4+ T cells from PBMCs. DNA for the CDR3: TGTGCCAGCATCCTCAATCCCAGCGGGGCGGTATACGAGCAGTACTTC. Protein: CASILNPSGAVYEQYF.